This is a list of T cell receptor beta chains from one sample in a study of shared clonotypes between healthy human individuals. TCRdb keeps only in-frame clones here, not all; method: immunoSEQ multiplex PCR. The sample has about 2,200,000 clones; just over 90% are singletons. The sequenced sample was naive CD8+ T cells from PBMCs. The origin of the receptors is a man aged 18 to 29 in good health. Some clones in this sample may be carry-over from other donors' samples. Both conserved end residues are part of each CDR3. A D gene is named only where the DNA matches it firmly. Size is omitted from some rows. Given values are once, few, many or a class for expanded clones.

clone_size	j_call	v_call	d_call	cdr3_nt	cdr3_aa
-	TRBJ2-7	TRBV5-4	TRBD1	TGTGCCAGCAGCTCAAAACAGGGGGCAAGGACCTACGAGCAGTACTTC	CASSSKQGARTYEQYF
-	TRBJ2-1	TRBV28	TRBD2	TGTGCCAGCAGTTTACCGACGGGAGGCTACAATGAGCAGTTCTTC	CASSLPTGGYNEQFF
-	TRBJ2-7	TRBV7-8	-	TGTGCCAGCAGCTTAGTCGGCAGCCGTGGGGGTCAGTACTTC	CASSLVGSRGGQYF
once	TRBJ1-1	TRBV14	-	TGTGCCAGCAGCCAGGGCCTCGGGACTGAAGCTTTCTTT	CASSQGLGTEAFF
once	TRBJ2-7	TRBV7-6	TRBD1	TGTGCCAGCAGCCTGGGGACAGGGCAGGCGTCCGAGCAGTACTTC	CASSLGTGQASEQYF
-	TRBJ2-7	TRBV10-3	-	TGTGCCATCAGGGCGACAGCGTACGAGCAGTACTTC	CAIRATAYEQYF
once	TRBJ1-1	TRBV7-9	-	TGTGCCAGCAGCGAAGAACGAGGCACTGAAGCTTTCTTT	CASSEERGTEAFF
-	TRBJ1-2	TRBV29-1	-	TGCAGCGCCTTGCTGCTGCGAGGAGACAACTATGGCTACACCTTC	CSALLLRGDNYGYTF
-	TRBJ1-5	TRBV7-8	TRBD1	TGTGCCAGCAGCCTTAGACAGGGGGATCAGCCCCAGCATTTT	CASSLRQGDQPQHF
-	TRBJ2-7	TRBV7-9	-	TGTGCCAGCAGCTTTTCTTTCTCCTACGAGCAGTACTTC	CASSFSFSYEQYF
-	TRBJ2-2	TRBV7-9	TRBD1	TGTGCCAGCAGCTCCCTGGGGACAGCTAACACCGGGGAGCTGTTTTTT	CASSSLGTANTGELFF
-	TRBJ1-5	TRBV5-8	-	TGTGCCAGCAGCACACATGGGACGGAGATCAATCAGCCCCAGCATTTT	CASSTHGTEINQPQHF
-	TRBJ1-1	TRBV10-3	-	TGTGCCATCAGCCTGGACACAGGTAACACTGAAGCTTTCTTT	CAISLDTGNTEAFF
-	TRBJ2-3	TRBV9	TRBD2	TGTGCCAGCAGCTCAGGGGCGGGAGGAAGCACAGATACGCAGTATTTT	CASSSGAGGSTDTQYF
-	TRBJ2-7	TRBV28	TRBD2	TGTGCCAGCAGTTTAGGGAGGGGCCAACCCTCCTCCGAGCAGTACTTC	CASSLGRGQPSSEQYF
-	TRBJ2-7	TRBV4-3	TRBD1	TGCGCCAGCAGCCAAGAACGGGGGACAGGGGGCTCCTACGAGCAGTACTTC	CASSQERGTGGSYEQYF
-	TRBJ1-2	TRBV18	-	TGTGCCAGCTCACCTGCGAGGGGGTACGATGGCTACACCTTC	CASSPARGYDGYTF
-	TRBJ2-1	TRBV7-2	TRBD2	TGTGCCAGCAGCTTCGGACTAGCGGTCTACAATGAGCAGTTCTTC	CASSFGLAVYNEQFF
-	TRBJ2-1	TRBV28	TRBD1	TGTGCCAGCAGTTTGGGCGACAGGGGGCCTTACAATGAGCAGTTCTTC	CASSLGDRGPYNEQFF
-	TRBJ1-6	TRBV30	-	TGTGCCTGGAGTGTACCGGGGGATTCACCCCTCCACTTT	CAWSVPGDSPLHF
-	TRBJ2-1	TRBV27	-	TGTGCCAGCAGTTTGGCGGACAGAATTGAGCAGTTCTTC	CASSLADRIEQFF
-	TRBJ2-7	TRBV11-2	TRBD2	TGTGCCAGCAGCTTGGAGGTGTGGACTAGCGGCTACGAGCAGTACTTC	CASSLEVWTSGYEQYF